The 24 T cell receptor beta chains below all came from one sample that was sequenced in a study of shared clonotypes between healthy human individuals. The data were produced by immunoSEQ multiplex PCR, yet TCRdb's version contains in-frame clones alone and is incomplete. The sample lists some 580,000 clones, approximately 97% occurring once. The material sequenced was naive CD4+ T cells sorted from blood. Subset noted: CD45RA+ positively selected. The receptors stem from a woman under 40 in good health.

The V and J genes are TRBV28 and TRBJ1-4; D remains ambiguous. V shed 3 bases and J shed 4 bases, with 9 bases lying between them. This CDR3 is 14 amino acids long. CDR1 MDHEN and CDR2 SYDVKM come from the germline V gene. Written as DNA, the CDR3 is TGTGCCAGCAGTTTCTACAGAAATAATGAAAAACTGTTTTTT. Encoded protein: CASSFYRNNEKLFF.

The sample holds a few counts of this clone. V gene TRBV10-2 combines with J gene TRBJ2-7, with TRBD2 matching over 12 bases. In germline, CDR1 is WSHSY, CDR2 SAAADI. This CDR3 spans 15 amino acids. The junction had 2 bases not matched to a gene; V was cut back by 3 bases and J by 2 bases. CDR3 amino acids: CASSDPSGRAYEQYF. In DNA form, the CDR3 reads TGCGCCAGCAGTGACCCTAGCGGGAGGGCCTACGAGCAGTACTTC.

This chain links TRBV28 with TRBJ2-1, with D possibly being TRBD2 (6 bases). CDR3 length: 16 residues. Germline-derived CDR1 and CDR2 are MDHEN and SYDVKM. The V and J ends lost 2 bases and 8 bases respectively, with 19 bases between them. The CDR3 spells CASSLPPGGTWDEQFF. The CDR3 DNA is TGTGCCAGCAGTTTACCGCCCGGCGGGACCTGGGATGAGCAGTTCTTC.

The gene calls are TRBV19 and TRBJ2-1; D unclear. This CDR3 contains 16 residues. Trimming took 4 bases from V and 8 from J, leaving 21 bases between them. Looked up from germline, CDR1 is LNHDA and CDR2 is SQIVND (reference sequence). In DNA form, the CDR3 reads TGTGCCAGTAGTAACTCTTTATGGTACCGCCTCGATGAGCAGTTCTTC. The encoded protein is CASSNSLWYRLDEQFF.

The chain links TRBV4-1 to TRBJ2-4; TRBD2 agrees at 14 bases. Trimming took 3 bases from V and 4 from J; bases not matched to a gene: 8. The length of the CDR3 is 18 residues. Germline V gene sequence: CDR1 MGHRA, CDR2 YSYEKL. CDR3: CASSQGGGLAGEKNIQYF. As DNA, the CDR3 is TGCGCCAGCAGCCAGGGTGGGGGACTAGCGGGAGAAAAAAACATTCAGTACTTC.

This chain uses TRBV5-1 with TRBJ2-7; 12 bases agree with TRBD2. The V segment lost 2 bases and the J segment 7 bases; nucleotides outside the gene matches: 7. The CDR3 runs 15 residues. Germline V gene data show CDR1 as SGHRS and CDR2 as YFSETQ. The CDR3, as DNA: TGCGCCAGCAGCTTTCTAGCGGGAGGGTATAATGAGCAGTACTTC. Amino acid sequence: CASSFLAGGYNEQYF.

The CDR3 sequence is CASSQDRHFSYEQYF. CDR3 nucleotide sequence: TGTGCCAGCAGCCAAGATCGACACTTCTCCTACGAGCAGTACTTC. The rearrangement uses TRBV14 and TRBJ2-7; D uncertain. The germline V gene has CDR1 SGHDN and CDR2 FVKESK. V lost 0 bases and J 0 bases, leaving 9 bases between the germline ends. The CDR3 totals 15 residues.

Points on this clone: One junction end disagrees with the germline gene, perhaps due to a read error. The chain uses TRBV5-1 and TRBJ1-1, with D perhaps TRBD1 (5 bases). This CDR3 has 9 residues. Germline CDR1 is SGHRS and CDR2 is YFSETQ. In DNA form, the CDR3 reads TGCGCCAGCAGCCCGGGCGACAGATTT. It is translated as CASSPGDRF.

This clone appeared a single time. The chain is built from TRBV7-2 and TRBJ1-2; unclear D gene. Germline V gives CDR1 SGHTA, CDR2 FQGNSA. The CDR3 runs 16 residues. V was pared by 0 bases and J by 0 bases, with 11 bases between. DNA for the CDR3: TGTGCCAGCAGCTTAGCGTTATGGCCAGCTAACTATGGCTACACCTTC. This gives the protein CASSLALWPANYGYTF.

The chain recombines TRBV5-1 with TRBJ2-3; possible D gene TRBD2, 6 bases. Germline V lookup: CDR1 SGHRS, CDR2 YFSETQ. V was shortened by 3 bases and J by 2 bases, with 13 bases between the two germline ends. The CDR3 sequence is 15 residues long. The CDR3: CASSYGLSPTDTQYF. The CDR3 DNA is TGCGCCAGCAGCTACGGACTATCTCCCACAGATACGCAGTATTTT.

This chain's CDR3 is CASSGTAGGGEQYF. CDR3 in DNA: TGTGCCAGCAGTGGGACTGCCGGCGGGGGCGAGCAGTACTTC. The V and J genes are TRBV2 and TRBJ2-5; TRBD2 agrees at 7 bases. The assigned J gene may be wrong: the sequence end matches TRBJ2-7 better. The germline CDR1 and CDR2 sequences are SNHLY and FYNNEI. The CDR3 is 14 amino acids.

J is TRBJ2-6 and V is TRBV14; D is undetermined. CDR3 size: 17 residues. V was trimmed by 3 bases and J by 4 bases, leaving 16 bases between them. Germline CDR1 and CDR2: SGHDN and FVKESK. CDR3 region: CASSHGPFFPGANVLTF. The CDR3 DNA sequence: TGTGCCAGCAGCCACGGACCTTTCTTCCCAGGGGCCAACGTCCTGACTTTC.

This chain connects TRBV2 to TRBJ1-1, with 7 nucleotides matching TRBD1. V dropped 6 bases and J dropped 8; count of bases not matched to a gene: 9. This CDR3 has 13 residues. The germline V gene encodes CDR1 SNHLY and CDR2 FYNNEI. Written as DNA, the CDR3 is TGTGCCAGCAGCAGAGGGACAGAAAAGGAAGCTTTCTTT. It encodes CASSRGTEKEAFF.

This rearrangement joins TRBV19 to TRBJ1-3; D unresolved. Trimming removed 6 bases at V and 0 bases at J, with 6 bases between. Germline V gene lookup returns CDR1 LNHDA and CDR2 SQIVND (reference sequence). The CDR3 has 13 residues. The CDR3 spells CASRKISGNTIYF. CDR3 bases: TGTGCCAGTAGAAAGATCTCTGGAAACACCATATATTTT.

The chain has TRBV6-5 and TRBJ2-7, with TRBD1 matching 9 bases. Germline CDR1 reads MNHEY; CDR2 reads SVGAGI. CDR3 length: 15 amino acids. With 4 bases clipped from V and 1 base from J, the junction kept 5 bases outside the gene matches. CDR3 protein: CASSFTGTGSYEQYF. CDR3 coding DNA: TGTGCCAGCAGTTTCACCGGGACAGGGTCCTACGAGCAGTACTTC.

The table lists this clone with a count of one. The chain joins TRBV28 to TRBJ2-7, with TRBD2 identical over 14 bases. With 8 bases clipped from V and 6 bases from J, the junction kept 9 bases outside the gene matches. CDR1 is MDHEN and CDR2 is SYDVKM in the germline V gene. CDR3 length: 15 amino acids. Here the CDR3 reads CASGSGTSGSPEQYF. For the CDR3, the DNA is TGTGCCAGCGGCTCAGGGACTAGCGGGAGCCCCGAGCAGTACTTC.

This sequence joins TRBV11-2 and TRBJ1-1; D unresolved. The CDR3 length is 15 residues. V gave up 5 bases and J gave up 1 base, with 14 bases separating them. CDR1 is SGHAT, CDR2 FQNNGV, per germline. The CDR3 loop is CASSGQRVGNTEAFF. The CDR3 coding sequence is TGTGCCAGCAGCGGCCAACGAGTCGGGAACACTGAAGCTTTCTTT.

The chain uses TRBV15 and TRBJ2-7, with D possibly TRBD1 on 6 matching bases. The CDR3 covers 15 residues. Per the germline V gene, CDR1 is LNHNV and CDR2 is YYDKDF (reference sequence). V shed 6 bases and J shed 1 base, with 16 bases lying between them. The DNA for the CDR3 is TGTGCCACCAGAGAGGGAACAGGGATGTCCTACGAGCAGTACTTC. Its protein product is CATREGTGMSYEQYF.

The chain joins TRBV2 to TRBJ1-5; no reliable D call. There are 13 residues in the CDR3. Germline values: CDR1 SNHLY, CDR2 FYNNEI. V dropped 3 bases and J dropped 1 base, with 4 bases sitting between them. The CDR3 nucleotides read TGTGCCAGCAGTGATTACAGCAATCAGCCCCAGCATTTT. This sequence encodes CASSDYSNQPQHF.

The chain employs TRBV4-2 and TRBJ1-1; D is perhaps TRBD1 (5 bases). V shed 5 bases and J shed 0 bases, with 10 bases lying between them. The length of the CDR3 is 14 residues. Germline CDR1 LGHNA, CDR2 YNFKEQ. The CDR3 nucleotides are TGTGCCAGCAGCTTGATGGGGGTGAACACTGAAGCTTTCTTT. Encoded protein: CASSLMGVNTEAFF.

The V call is TRBV5-4, the J call TRBJ1-5, with a tentative D call TRBD1 (5 bases). The CDR3 loop spans 13 amino acids. V was trimmed by 4 bases and J by 2 bases, leaving 7 bases between them. Germline V lookup: CDR1 SGHNT, CDR2 YYREEE (reference sequence). This CDR3 is CASSRGGNQPQHF. CDR3 coding DNA: TGTGCCAGCAGCCGGGGGGGCAATCAGCCCCAGCATTTT.

The chain carries TRBV2 and TRBJ2-5; 8 positions agree with TRBD1. CDR3 size: 16 residues. Germline values: CDR1 SNHLY, CDR2 FYNNEI. The ends lost 2 bases at V and 5 bases at J; junction bases unmatched: 10. CDR3 loop: CASSERWGRGQETQYF. CDR3 DNA: TGTGCCAGCAGTGAAAGGTGGGGCAGGGGGCAGGAGACCCAGTACTTC.

The genes are TRBV27 and TRBJ2-5; perhaps TRBD2 as D (6 bases). The CDR3 sequence is 14 residues long. Germline CDR1 MNHEY, CDR2 SMNVEV (reference sequence). Trimming took off 4 bases at V and 5 bases at J, with 14 bases between the two ends. The CDR3 reads CASSSPRELETQYF. In DNA form, the CDR3 reads TGTGCCAGCAGTTCCCCACGGGAGTTGGAGACCCAGTACTTC.

The V gene is TRBV6-5, the J gene TRBJ2-7, with 7 bases lining up with TRBD2. This CDR3 contains 14 residues. The V gene's germline CDR1 is MNHEY and CDR2 SVGAGI. With 6 bases clipped from V and 7 bases from J, the junction kept 12 bases outside the gene matches. The DNA for the CDR3 is TGTGCCAGCAGCCTTCGGGCGGGAGATCGGGAGCAGTACTTC. Amino acids: CASSLRAGDREQYF.